These 14 T cell receptor beta chains were sequenced from one sample in a study of molecular identifiers for immune sequencing clone quantification. Each CDR3 protein gets one entry after TCRdb re-called the PCR reads with MiXCR. The repertoire consists of around 480,000 distinct CDR3 sequences, with approximately 25% occurring once and the leading ten covering just over 0.75%. Sequencing used naive CD8+ T cells from blood, with Jurkat cell RNA spiked in. Subset in this sample: FACS-sorted CD8+CD4-CCR7+CD45RA+ naive T cells. Receptors originate from a human donor in good health. Some libraries in this study had Jurkat cell RNA spiked in.

As regards this clonotype: Given a much more abundant clone one base away, this may be a read error. The chain couples TRBV5-1 to TRBJ1-1; no clear D. Germline V gene sequence: CDR1 SGHRS, CDR2 YFSETQ. The CDR3 length is 14 residues. CDR3 amino acids: CASSSEIMNTGAFF. The DNA for the CDR3 is TGCGCCAGCAGCTCCGAGATCATGAACACTGGAGCTTTCTTT.

A few counts support this clonotype. The chain is built from TRBV5-5 and TRBJ2-3; no reliable D call. This CDR3 contains 17 residues. Germline assignment: CDR1 SGHKS and CDR2 YYEKEE (reference sequence). Trimming stripped 0 bases from V and 0 bases from J, with 14 bases between. CDR3 region: CASSLAPPVGSTDTQYF. CDR3 nucleotides: TGTGCCAGCAGCTTGGCCCCCCCCGTAGGTAGCACAGATACGCAGTATTTT.

This clonotype appeared many times. This rearrangement joins TRBV29-1 to TRBJ2-5, with TRBD2 as a possible D gene (5 bases). This CDR3 spans 12 amino acids. V was shortened by 5 bases and J by 2 bases, with 9 bases between the two germline ends. The V gene's germline CDR1 is SQVTM and CDR2 ANQGSEA. The CDR3 sequence is CSVLTGQETQYF. DNA for the CDR3: TGCAGCGTTTTAACGGGGCAAGAGACCCAGTACTTC.

The CDR3 reads CASSPGTSLEETQYF. The CDR3 bases are TGCGCCAGCAGCCCTGGGACTAGTCTAGAAGAGACCCAGTACTTC. The J gene is TRBJ2-5, the V gene TRBV4-1; TRBD2 agrees at 8 bases. V trimming: 4 bases; J trimming: 3 bases; junction bases outside the gene matches: 7. The germline CDR1 and CDR2 sequences are MGHRA and YSYEKL. The CDR3 runs 15 residues.

The V and J genes are TRBV2 and TRBJ2-7, with TRBD2 matching over 11 bases. With V trimmed by 6 bases and J by 6 bases, 10 bases remained unmatched. The CDR3 is 15 residues long. Germline CDR1 reads SNHLY; CDR2 reads FYNNEI. CDR3 region: CASRATSGTLGEQYF. For the CDR3, the DNA is TGTGCCAGCAGGGCGACTAGCGGGACTCTTGGCGAGCAGTACTTC.

The J gene is TRBJ1-3, the V gene TRBV3-1, with a weak D call TRBD1 (6 bases). V was cut by 0 bases and J by 2 bases, with 8 bases left in between. The CDR3 consists of 15 residues. Germline loops: CDR1 LGHDT, CDR2 YNNKEL (reference sequence). CDR3 sequence: CASSQDAGAGNTIYF. CDR3 nucleotides: TGTGCCAGCAGCCAAGATGCAGGGGCTGGAAACACCATATATTTT.

This chain's CDR3 is CASILQRAPETQYF. In nucleotides, the CDR3 is TGTGCCAGCATCCTACAGCGTGCTCCAGAGACCCAGTACTTC. V usage is TRBV7-9 and J usage is TRBJ2-5; no reliable D call. This CDR3 region has 14 residues. Trimming removed 7 bases at V and 4 bases at J, with 16 bases between. The germline CDR1 and CDR2 sequences are SEHNR and FQNEAQ (reference sequence).

This clonotype occurred many times. The V gene is TRBV7-9, the J gene TRBJ2-5; D is uncertain. V lost 4 bases and J lost 3, with 6 bases in between. The CDR3 has 12 amino acids. From germline, CDR1 is SEHNR and CDR2 FQNEAQ (reference sequence). CDR3 DNA: TGTGCCAGCAGCTCGTATAAAGAGACCCAGTACTTC. Protein product: CASSSYKETQYF. The whole variable domain, remainder taken from reference TRBV7-9 and TRBJ2-5, is DTGVSQNPRHKITKRGQNVTFRCDPISEHNRLYWYRQTLGQGPEFLTYFQNEAQLEKSRLLSDRFSAERPKGSFSTLEIQRTEQGDSAMYLCASSSYKETQYFGPGTRLLVL.

The rearrangement uses TRBV21-1 and TRBJ1-2. TRBV21-1 is designated a pseudogene. This CDR3 has 14 amino acids. DNA of the CDR3: TGTGCCATCAGTCCGCTCAGGGAAGGGCCTGGCTACACCTTC. It encodes CAISPLREGPGYTF.

This clonotype has a handful of counts. The J gene is TRBJ1-4, the V gene TRBV30; D ambiguous. Germline V gives CDR1 GTSNPN, CDR2 SVGIG (reference sequence). The V and J ends lost 3 bases and 6 bases respectively, with 5 bases between them. The CDR3 loop spans 11 amino acids. The CDR3 here is CAWRADEKLFF. The DNA of the CDR3 is TGTGCCTGGAGGGCAGATGAAAAACTGTTTTTT.

This clonotype has just a few counts. The V call is TRBV7-9, the J call TRBJ1-1, with D perhaps TRBD1 (6 bases). CDR3 length: 15 residues. Trimming pared 4 bases from V and 1 base from J, leaving 13 bases between. Germline CDR1 and CDR2: SEHNR and FQNEAQ (reference sequence). CDR3: CASSSTGSTNTEAFF. DNA of the CDR3: TGTGCCAGCAGCTCTACAGGGTCTACGAACACTGAAGCTTTCTTT.

The chain links TRBV7-2 to TRBJ2-3; 8 bases align to TRBD2. Per germline, CDR1 SGHTA and CDR2 FQGNSA. The CDR3 loop spans 21 amino acids. V was clipped by 5 bases and J by 5 bases; unmatched bases: 27. CDR3 amino acids: CASSQYTRRAGELKWRDTQYF. The CDR3 nucleotides are TGTGCCAGCAGCCAATATACTCGCCGAGCGGGAGAGCTAAAATGGAGAGATACGCAGTATTTT.

This clonotype came up many times. The rearrangement links TRBV16 to TRBJ1-1, with D perhaps matching TRBD1 (5 bases). The CDR3 loop spans 15 amino acids. V lost 4 bases, J lost 7 bases, and 19 bases lay in between. CDR1 KGHSY and CDR2 FQNENV come from the germline V gene. The CDR3 reads CASSPLTAGEIEAFF. The DNA of the CDR3 is TGTGCCAGCAGCCCGTTAACAGCGGGGGAGATTGAAGCTTTCTTT.

This clonotype was counted a few times. The rearrangement links TRBV12-3 or TRBV12-4 to TRBJ2-6, with 7 bases aligning to TRBD1. V gave up 7 bases and J gave up 0 bases; unmatched junction bases: 12. This CDR3 has 18 amino acids. The CDR3 spells CASTEGGRPTSGANVLTF. As DNA, the CDR3 is TGTGCCAGCACCGAAGGGGGCAGACCGACCTCTGGGGCCAACGTCCTGACTTTC.